What follows are 30 T cell receptor beta chains derived from one specimen sequenced in a study of blood T cells in healthy people across ages. With a J-beta primer mix and a sample-barcoded 5' primer, a second PCR ran roughly 6 to 11 cycles. Each CDR3 protein gets one entry after TCRdb re-called the 5' RACE reads with MiXCR. The sample includes fewer than 2 million distinct CDR3 sequences, about two fifths seen only once; the top ten take more than 20%. The sequencing sample was made of blood. These receptors originate from a human donor in good health.

This clonotype was seen a handful of times. The rearrangement joins TRBV20-1 to TRBJ2-7; the match to TRBD1 covers 7 bases. Germline V gene sequence: CDR1 DFQATT, CDR2 SNEGSKA (reference sequence). The V and J ends lost 4 bases and 5 bases, in that order; junction bases with no gene match: 8. CDR3 length: 13 amino acids. CDR3 nucleotides: TGCAGTGCTACGACAGGGTATCGGAACGAGCAGTACTTC. Amino acid sequence: CSATTGYRNEQYF.

This chain joins TRBV20-1 and TRBJ2-7; D gene uncertain. This CDR3 region has 11 residues. The V end was cut by 5 bases, the J end by 5 bases, with 10 bases between. CDR1 is DFQATT, CDR2 SNEGSKA, per germline (reference sequence). In DNA, the CDR3 is TGCAGTGCTGTTTCGATGCACGAGCAGTACTTC. Translation: CSAVSMHEQYF.

The V call is TRBV7-2, the J call TRBJ2-5; D is unresolved. The CDR3 covers 17 residues. Deletions cut 0 bases from V and 1 base from J, with 15 bases between. Germline V gene sequence: CDR1 SGHTA, CDR2 FQGNSA. CDR3 nucleotides: TGTGCCAGCAGCTTAGCCGACCAGCCGAATTTCCAAGAGACCCAGTACTTC. It is translated as CASSLADQPNFQETQYF.

The J gene is TRBJ2-1, the V gene TRBV7-3; maybe TRBD1 (6 bases). Per the germline V gene, CDR1 is SGHTA and CDR2 is FQGTGA. There are 14 residues in the CDR3. Trimming pared 4 bases from V and 7 bases from J, leaving 14 bases between. In nucleotides, the CDR3 is TGTGCCAGCAGCTCCCCGGGACACCAGAATGAGCAGTTCTTC. This codes for CASSSPGHQNEQFF.

This clonotype has a handful of counts. The gene calls are TRBV12-3 or TRBV12-4 and TRBJ1-5; 7 bases line up with TRBD1. Losses at the gene ends were 6 bases for V and 10 bases for J; bases not matched to a gene: 21. The CDR3 loop spans 17 amino acids. The CDR3 here is CASSPGQTWGISEPQHF. CDR3 sequence (DNA): TGTGCCAGCAGCCCGGGACAGACGTGGGGGATCAGCGAACCCCAGCATTTT.

The chain couples TRBV3-1 to TRBJ2-5; 11 positions match TRBD1. The CDR3 spans 15 residues. V lost 1 base to trimming and J lost 4 bases; unmatched junction nucleotides: 2. Germline CDR1 reads LGHDT; CDR2 reads YNNKEL (reference sequence). Written as DNA, the CDR3 is TGTGCCAGCAGCCAAGTGGGGACAGGGGGAGAGACCCAGTACTTC. Translating gives CASSQVGTGGETQYF.

The chain carries TRBV6-5 and TRBJ2-1; 7 bases agree with TRBD1. The CDR3 is 15 amino acids. Germline CDR1 MNHEY, CDR2 SVGAGI. The junction had 7 bases not matched to a gene; V was cut back by 2 bases and J by 6 bases. This chain's CDR3 is CASSYRQGGINEQFF. In DNA, the CDR3 is TGTGCCAGCAGTTACCGACAGGGTGGTATCAATGAGCAGTTCTTC.

In this sample, this clonotype turned up a few times. The chain has TRBV28 and TRBJ1-1; no definite D call. Germline loops: CDR1 MDHEN, CDR2 SYDVKM. Trimming left V 6 bases short and J 2 bases short, with 16 bases between. The CDR3 length is 15 residues. This CDR3 reads CASSLNPEGNTEAFF. CDR3 DNA: TGTGCCAGCAGCCTCAATCCTGAAGGCAACACTGAAGCTTTCTTT.

The table lists this clonotype with a few counts. The gene calls are TRBV28 and TRBJ2-7; TRBD1 matches at 10 bases. The trim removed 5 bases at V and 5 bases at J, leaving 9 bases unmatched. Germline V gene lookup returns CDR1 MDHEN and CDR2 SYDVKM. The CDR3 is 15 residues long. The CDR3 sequence: CASSRPGQGMHEQYF. CDR3 coding DNA: TGTGCCAGCAGTCGACCGGGACAGGGGATGCACGAGCAGTACTTC.

V usage is TRBV20-1 and J usage is TRBJ2-3, with TRBD1 as a possible D gene (5 bases). The CDR3 has 16 residues. Germline V lookup: CDR1 DFQATT, CDR2 SNEGSKA (reference sequence). The V end lost 1 base, the J end lost 2 bases, and 16 bases lay between the germline ends. This chain's CDR3 is CSARAGFLVNTDTQYF. The CDR3 region has the DNA TGCAGTGCTAGAGCAGGGTTCTTGGTGAACACAGATACGCAGTATTTT.

Remarks on this clonotype: A junction end diverges from the germline sequence, so it may reflect a read error. The chain combines TRBV7-9 with TRBJ1-2; D possibly corresponds to TRBD1 (6 bases). This CDR3 spans 15 amino acids. Germline-derived CDR1 and CDR2 are SEHNR and FQNEAQ (reference sequence). CDR3 sequence reads: CACSLAGEPNYGYTF. The CDR3 DNA follows: TGTGCCTGCAGCTTAGCAGGGGAGCCTAACTATGGCTACACCTTC.

This clonotype appeared a few times. The chain carries TRBV7-2 and TRBJ2-3; D might be TRBD2 (6 bases). Germline values: CDR1 SGHTA, CDR2 FQGNSA. V was cut by 0 bases and J by 2 bases, with 9 bases left in between. This CDR3 region has 15 residues. This CDR3 reads CASSLARDPTDTQYF. The CDR3 DNA reads as TGTGCCAGCAGCTTAGCGCGGGACCCCACAGATACGCAGTATTTT.

As to this clonotype: This sequence may be a read error, since a much larger clone differs from it by one base. The chain recombines TRBV4-2 with TRBJ2-5, with no clear D. The germline V gene has CDR1 LGHNA and CDR2 YNFKEQ. This CDR3 region has 14 residues. V lost 4 bases, J lost 13 bases, and 22 bases lay in between. CDR3 loop: CASSPNEPQTERYF. The CDR3 DNA follows: TGTGCCAGCAGCCCAAACGAACCACAGACCGAGCGGTACTTC.

This clonotype was counted many times. V gene TRBV27 combines with J gene TRBJ2-7; D gene uncertain. CDR1 MNHEY and CDR2 SMNVEV come from the germline V gene (reference sequence). Trimming removed 6 bases from V and 2 bases from J, with 20 bases in between. This CDR3 has 16 residues. CDR3 sequence: CASSLVGAPAAYEQYF. CDR3 DNA: TGTGCCAGCAGCCTAGTCGGAGCGCCGGCCGCCTACGAGCAGTACTTC.

The CDR3 here is CASSGNPGQGARGGTDTQYF. The CDR3 DNA follows: TGTGCCAGCAGTGGAAACCCGGGACAGGGGGCCCGAGGTGGCACAGATACGCAGTATTTT. The J gene is TRBJ2-3, the V gene TRBV28, with 12 positions matching TRBD1. The CDR3 is made up of 20 amino acids. Germline CDR1 MDHEN, CDR2 SYDVKM. Trimming took 5 bases from V and 1 from J; bases not matched to a gene: 16.

The chain has TRBV25-1 and TRBJ2-2, with D unresolved. The CDR3 runs to 13 residues. Germline V gene sequence: CDR1 MGHDK, CDR2 SYGVNS. Trimming pared 3 bases from V and 3 bases from J, leaving 5 bases between. The CDR3 bases are TGTGCCAGCAGTGAGTTGTACACCGGGGAGCTGTTTTTT. This codes for CASSELYTGELFF.

Written as DNA, the CDR3 is TGCGCCAGCACTTCTACCGGGGGGCGCACAGATACGCAGTATTTT. It yields the protein CASTSTGGRTDTQYF. The rearrangement uses TRBV5-1 and TRBJ2-3, with a possible D match to TRBD2 (7 bases). CDR1 and CDR2 from the germline V gene are SGHRS and YFSETQ. This CDR3 comprises 15 residues. The germline V and J ends were trimmed by 6 bases and 1 base, with 15 bases remaining between them.

The rearrangement uses TRBV9 and TRBJ2-3; 9 bases are a match to TRBD1. V lost 2 bases and J lost 6; bases outside the gene matches: 10. Germline V gene data show CDR1 as SGDLS and CDR2 as YYNGEE. The CDR3 is 16 residues long. The chain's CDR3 is CASSVSGQGALDTQYF. CDR3 nucleotide sequence: TGTGCCAGCAGCGTTTCGGGACAGGGCGCGTTGGATACGCAGTATTTT. Full variable domain (remainder filled in from reference TRBV9 and TRBJ2-3): DSGVTQTPKHLITATGQRVTLRCSPRSGDLSVYWYQQSLDQGLQFLIQYYNGEERAKGNILERFSAQQFPDLHSELNLSSLELGDSALYFCASSVSGQGALDTQYFGPGTRLTVL.

Remarks on this clonotype: This may be a read error: a much more frequent sequence differs by one nucleotide. V usage is TRBV7-9 and J usage is TRBJ2-4; no firm D call. V shed 4 bases and J shed 0 bases, with 7 bases lying between them. Germline CDR1 reads SEHNR; CDR2 reads FQNEAQ (reference sequence). The CDR3 runs to 14 residues. CDR3 loop: CASSSLLAKNIQYF. The CDR3 nucleotides read TGTGCCAGCAGCTCATTACTAGCCAAAAACATTCAGTACTTC. The complete variable domain, with remaining parts taken from reference TRBV7-9 and TRBJ2-4, reads DTGVSQNPRHKITKRGQNVTFRCDPISEHNRLYWYRQTLGQGPEFLTYFQNEAQLEKSRLLSDRFSAERPKGSFSTLEIQRTEQGDSAMYLCASSSLLAKNIQYFGAGTRLSVL.

The chain has TRBV4-3 and TRBJ1-1, with D perhaps TRBD1 (6 bases). The length of the CDR3 is 13 residues. The V end lost 4 bases, the J end lost 7 bases, and 13 bases lay between the germline ends. Germline assignment: CDR1 LGHNA and CDR2 YSLEER. This CDR3 is CASSPYRAGEAFF. For the CDR3, the DNA is TGCGCCAGCAGCCCATACAGGGCGGGTGAAGCTTTCTTT.

The chain couples TRBV28 to TRBJ1-5; 7 bases fit TRBD1. The CDR3 is made up of 13 amino acids. The trim removed 7 bases at V and 5 bases at J, leaving 5 bases unmatched. Germline V gives CDR1 MDHEN, CDR2 SYDVKM. The CDR3 nucleotides are TGTGCCAGCACAGACAGGGCGGATCAGCCCCAGCATTTT. Translated: CASTDRADQPQHF.

The chain has TRBV7-2 and TRBJ2-5; maybe TRBD2 (6 bases). This CDR3 is built from 14 residues. Trimming took off 0 bases at V and 9 bases at J, with 14 bases between the two ends. Germline CDR1 and CDR2: SGHTA and FQGNSA. The CDR3 region has the DNA TGTGCCAGCAGCTTAGCTCCGGGACGGGAGTCCCAGTACTTC. It encodes CASSLAPGRESQYF.

This chain uses TRBV4-2 with TRBJ1-1; possibly TRBD1 for D (5 bases). The germline CDR1 and CDR2 sequences are LGHNA and YNFKEQ. This CDR3 contains 14 residues. Trimming shortened V by 5 bases and J by 4 bases, and 14 bases separated the two germline ends. The CDR3 protein is CASSSGGVSTEAFF. The DNA of the CDR3 is TGTGCCAGCAGCAGTGGGGGGGTGAGCACTGAAGCTTTCTTT.

This clonotype was recorded a few times. The V and J genes are TRBV7-8 and TRBJ1-1; D might be TRBD1 (5 bases). V lost 3 bases and J 5 bases, leaving 16 bases between the germline ends. The V gene's germline CDR1 is SGHVS and CDR2 FQNEAQ. The CDR3 has 15 residues. Written as DNA, the CDR3 is TGTGCCAGCAGCTTCAGGGCCGGGGAGGGGACTGAAGCTTTCTTT. Translation: CASSFRAGEGTEAFF.

This chain joins TRBV29-1 and TRBJ1-2; 7 positions match TRBD1. V dropped 7 bases and J dropped 6; count of bases not matched to a gene: 14. This CDR3 spans 14 amino acids. Germline loops: CDR1 SQVTM, CDR2 ANQGSEA. DNA of the CDR3: TGCAGCGCCCGAGGGGGCAGGGGATGTCATGGCTACACCTTC. The encoded protein is CSARGGRGCHGYTF.

V and J are TRBV7-9 and TRBJ1-3, with 7 bases lining up with TRBD1. The CDR3 spans 15 residues. CDR1 and CDR2 (germline): SEHNR, FQNEAQ (reference sequence). J was trimmed by 4 bases and V by 5 bases; bases with no gene match: 8. CDR3 sequence reads: CASSPHRGDGNTIYF. The CDR3 bases are TGTGCCAGCAGCCCACACAGGGGAGACGGAAACACCATATATTTT.

The chain couples TRBV27 to TRBJ2-3; a weak D match, TRBD1 (6 bases). Between the trimmed V and J ends, which lost 5 bases and 2 bases, there was a span of 14 bases. CDR1 and CDR2 (germline): MNHEY, SMNVEV (reference sequence). The CDR3 has 15 residues. CDR3 sequence (DNA): TGTGCCAGCAGTCTCAGACAGGTTGACACAGATACGCAGTATTTT. Encoded protein: CASSLRQVDTDTQYF.

The V and J genes are TRBV4-1 and TRBJ1-4, with unresolved D. Germline CDR1 is MGHRA and CDR2 is YSYEKL. V was pared by 0 bases and J by 0 bases, with 17 bases between. The CDR3 spans 19 residues. The chain's CDR3 is CASSQDWRKFGATNEKLFF. CDR3 sequence (DNA): TGCGCCAGCAGCCAAGATTGGCGAAAGTTTGGGGCAACTAATGAAAAACTGTTTTTT.

The chain links TRBV24-1 to TRBJ1-5; no clear D. This CDR3 region has 17 residues. From germline, CDR1 is KGHDR and CDR2 SFDVKD. V lost 5 bases and J lost 2, with 18 bases in between. CDR3 protein: CATSASTGSGGNQPQHF. DNA of the CDR3: TGTGCCACCAGTGCCTCGACGGGATCTGGGGGCAATCAGCCCCAGCATTTT.

The rearrangement joins TRBV9 to TRBJ2-1, with D unclear. The CDR3 runs to 15 residues. V dropped 0 bases and J dropped 0 bases, with 7 bases sitting between them. The germline CDR1 and CDR2 sequences are SGDLS and YYNGEE. In DNA form, the CDR3 reads TGTGCCAGCAGCGTAGGGTGGGGCTCCTACAATGAGCAGTTCTTC. Translation: CASSVGWGSYNEQFF.